The source of this T cell receptor (beta chain) is a study of prognosis after radiotherapy for stage I lung cancer. Study-wide background: About 13 patients had newly diagnosed primary stage I lung tumors, and five had oligometastatic NSCLC after surgical resection of the primary tumor. SBRT spanned 3 to 5 fractions, reaching a biologically effective dose of at least 100 Gy.

V was trimmed by 6 bases and J by 8 bases, leaving 19 bases between them. CDR3 length equals 14 residues. Two-round multiplex PCR amplified TCR beta CDR3 from genomic DNA. Amplification during the initial PCR round employed primers specific to each TRBV and TRBJ gene. MiXCR, applied by TCRdb to the multiplex PCR reads, yields one record per CDR3 protein. The table has about 22,000 distinct CDR3 sequences, about 40% seen once. This clonotype was detected many times. Its target is unknown. Points from the study as a whole: It was reported that patients with metastases and those without them differed in TRBV and TRBJ gene usage.

This clonotype originated in a donor of 50 years or more with non-small cell lung cancer. The input for sequencing was PBMCs, taken before or after stereotactic body radiation therapy (not recorded which). J is TRBJ1-2 and V is TRBV12-3 or TRBV12-4; a possible D gene is TRBD1 (6 bases). DNA for the CDR3: TGTGCCAGCAGCCGTGTGGGGGGGCGGGAGGGCTACACCTTC. This sequence encodes CASSRVGGREGYTF.